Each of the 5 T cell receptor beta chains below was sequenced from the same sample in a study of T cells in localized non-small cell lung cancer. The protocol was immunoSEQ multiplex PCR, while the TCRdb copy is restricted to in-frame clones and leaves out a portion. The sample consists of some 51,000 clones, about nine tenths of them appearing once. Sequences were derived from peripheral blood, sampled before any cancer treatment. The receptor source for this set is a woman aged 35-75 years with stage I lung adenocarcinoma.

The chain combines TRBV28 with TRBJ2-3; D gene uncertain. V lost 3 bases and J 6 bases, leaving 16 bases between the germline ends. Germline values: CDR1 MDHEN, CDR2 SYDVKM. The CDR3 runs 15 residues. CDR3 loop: CASSFGPLLGDTQYF. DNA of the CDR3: TGTGCCAGCAGTTTCGGCCCCCTTTTGGGGGATACGCAGTATTTT.

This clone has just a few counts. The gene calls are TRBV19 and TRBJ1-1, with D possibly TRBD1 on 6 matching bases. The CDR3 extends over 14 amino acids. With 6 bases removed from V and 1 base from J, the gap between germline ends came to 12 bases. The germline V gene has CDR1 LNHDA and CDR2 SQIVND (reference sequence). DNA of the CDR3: TGTGCCAGTAGCCGGGACATCAGGAACACTGAAGCTTTCTTT. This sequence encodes CASSRDIRNTEAFF.

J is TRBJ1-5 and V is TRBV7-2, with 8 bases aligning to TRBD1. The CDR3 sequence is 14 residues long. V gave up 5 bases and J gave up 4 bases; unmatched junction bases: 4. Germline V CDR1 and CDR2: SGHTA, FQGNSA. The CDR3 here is CASSQTGANQPQHF. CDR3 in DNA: TGTGCCAGCAGCCAGACAGGGGCGAATCAGCCCCAGCATTTT.

CDR3 in DNA: TGTGCCAGCAGTGAATTCCAGGGGGCATCGCCCCAGCATTTT. It is translated as CASSEFQGASPQHF. The V gene is TRBV2, the J gene TRBJ1-5; TRBD1 agrees at 8 bases. This CDR3 region has 14 residues. Germline trimming cut 2 bases from V and 9 bases from J; bases unmatched to any gene: 6. Per the germline V gene, CDR1 is SNHLY and CDR2 is FYNNEI.

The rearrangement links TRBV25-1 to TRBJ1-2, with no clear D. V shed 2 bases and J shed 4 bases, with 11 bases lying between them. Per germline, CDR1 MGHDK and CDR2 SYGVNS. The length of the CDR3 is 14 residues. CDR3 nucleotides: TGTGCCAGCAGTGAACGGGCGACAAGCTATGGCTACACCTTC. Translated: CASSERATSYGYTF.